This TCR beta chain emerged from a study of T cell responses to AZD1222 COVID-19 vaccine. Study background: Second-dose schedules of about 4 or about 12 weeks were combined.

Regarding the study as a whole: Donors in the cohort were predominantly white British and more often female, and clonal diversity was possibly underestimated.

As concerns this clone: Its cognate antigen is unknown.

Using immunoSEQ multiplex PCR, the repertoire was profiled, and TCRdb retains in-frame clones only, with some absent. The table records 34,000 or so clones, about 88% of them present only once. From germline, CDR1 is MNHEY and CDR2 SVGAGI. CDR3 length: 15 amino acids. Trimming removed 0 bases at V and 7 bases at J, with 16 bases between. The source was peripheral blood, collected on day 0 of AZD1222 vaccination. The J gene is TRBJ2-7, the V gene TRBV6-5; possible D gene TRBD1, 6 bases. The source is an adult in good health. In nucleotides, the CDR3 is TGTGCCAGCAGTTACTCGGACCGTAGGGGGACGGAGCAGTACTTC. This gives the protein CASSYSDRRGTEQYF.